This T cell receptor (beta chain) was sequenced in a study of T cells after yellow fever vaccination. TCRdb itself ran the 5' RACE reads through MiXCR, one entry per CDR3 protein. The table has 80,000 to 100,000 distinct CDR3 sequences, almost 9% seen once; the top ten hold 16%. This CDR3 has 13 residues. The germline gives CDR1 SGHRS, CDR2 YFSETQ. This clonotype has just a few counts. Germline is not matched at one junction end, which may reflect a read error. Study outcomes and limitations: Post-booster repertoires contained most primary-vaccination clones again (approximately 97% CD4, around 88% CD8).

This sequence was found in a man younger than 35 who received the YFV17D yellow fever vaccine. The chain is built from TRBV5-1 and TRBJ1-1, with 8 positions matching TRBD1. The specimen comprised CD8+ T cells not binding an NS4B(214-222) dextramer, sorted from PBMCs, sampled less than 16 days after the first yellow fever vaccination. The CDR3 region is CATSRGRGTEAFF. The CDR3 DNA follows: TGCGCCACCAGCAGGGGGCGTGGCACTGAAGCTTTCTTT.